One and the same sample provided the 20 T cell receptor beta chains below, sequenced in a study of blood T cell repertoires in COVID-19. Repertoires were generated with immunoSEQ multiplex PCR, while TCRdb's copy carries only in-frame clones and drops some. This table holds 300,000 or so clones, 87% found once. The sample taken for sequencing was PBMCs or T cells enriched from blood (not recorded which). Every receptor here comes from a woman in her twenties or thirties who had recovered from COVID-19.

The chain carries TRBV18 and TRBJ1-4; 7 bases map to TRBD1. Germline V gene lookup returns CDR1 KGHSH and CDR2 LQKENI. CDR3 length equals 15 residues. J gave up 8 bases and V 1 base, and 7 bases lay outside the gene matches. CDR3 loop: CASSPLTGNQEKLFF. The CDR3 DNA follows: TGTGCCAGCTCACCACTGACAGGGAATCAGGAAAAACTGTTTTTT.

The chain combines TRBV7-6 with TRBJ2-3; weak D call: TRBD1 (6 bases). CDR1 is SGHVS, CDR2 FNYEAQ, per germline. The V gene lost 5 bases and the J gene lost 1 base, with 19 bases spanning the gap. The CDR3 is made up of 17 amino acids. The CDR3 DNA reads TGTGCCAGCAGCCGACCGGGACACCAGTTCGGCACAGATACGCAGTATTTT. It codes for CASSRPGHQFGTDTQYF. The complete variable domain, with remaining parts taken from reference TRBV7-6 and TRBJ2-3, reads GAGVSQSPRYKVTKRGQDVALRCDPISGHVSLYWYRQALGQGPEFLTYFNYEAQQDKSGLPNDRFSAERPEGSISTLTIQRTEQRDSAMYRCASSRPGHQFGTDTQYFGPGTRLTVL.

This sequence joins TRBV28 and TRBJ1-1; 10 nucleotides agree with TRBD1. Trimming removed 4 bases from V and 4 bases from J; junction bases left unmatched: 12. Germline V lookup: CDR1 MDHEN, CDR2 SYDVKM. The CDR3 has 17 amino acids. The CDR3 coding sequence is TGTGCCAGCAGTTCAGGGGGGACAGGGGTATTCGGCACTGAAGCTTTCTTT. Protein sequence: CASSSGGTGVFGTEAFF.

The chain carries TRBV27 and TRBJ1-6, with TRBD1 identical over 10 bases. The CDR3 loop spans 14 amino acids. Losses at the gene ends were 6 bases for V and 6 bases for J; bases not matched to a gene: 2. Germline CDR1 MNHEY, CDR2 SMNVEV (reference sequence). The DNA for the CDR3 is TGTGCCAGCAGGAGACAGGGGGCTAATTCACCCCTCCACTTT. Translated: CASRRQGANSPLHF.

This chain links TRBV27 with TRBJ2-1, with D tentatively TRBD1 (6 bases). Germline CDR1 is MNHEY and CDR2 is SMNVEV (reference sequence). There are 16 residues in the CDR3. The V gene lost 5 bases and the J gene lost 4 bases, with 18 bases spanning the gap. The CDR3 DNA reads TGTGCCAGCAGTCTCCGCCGACAGGTTTCTTACAATGAGCAGTTCTTC. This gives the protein CASSLRRQVSYNEQFF.

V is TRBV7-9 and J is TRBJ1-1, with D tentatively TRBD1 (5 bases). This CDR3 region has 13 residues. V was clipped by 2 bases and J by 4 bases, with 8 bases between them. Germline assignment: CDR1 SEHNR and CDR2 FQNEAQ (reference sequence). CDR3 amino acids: CASSLWGGTEAFF. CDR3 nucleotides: TGTGCCAGCAGCTTATGGGGGGGCACTGAAGCTTTCTTT. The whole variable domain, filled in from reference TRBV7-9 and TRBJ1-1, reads DTGVSQNPRHKITKRGQNVTFRCDPISEHNRLYWYRQTLGQGPEFLTYFQNEAQLEKSRLLSDRFSAERPKGSFSTLEIQRTEQGDSAMYLCASSLWGGTEAFFGQGTRLTVV.

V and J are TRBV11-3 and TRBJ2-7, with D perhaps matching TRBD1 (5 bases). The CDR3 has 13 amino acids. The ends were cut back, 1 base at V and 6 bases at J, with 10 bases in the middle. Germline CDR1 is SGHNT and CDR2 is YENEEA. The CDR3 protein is CASSLGQGREQYF. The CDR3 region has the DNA TGTGCCAGCAGCTTAGGCCAGGGCCGCGAGCAGTACTTC.

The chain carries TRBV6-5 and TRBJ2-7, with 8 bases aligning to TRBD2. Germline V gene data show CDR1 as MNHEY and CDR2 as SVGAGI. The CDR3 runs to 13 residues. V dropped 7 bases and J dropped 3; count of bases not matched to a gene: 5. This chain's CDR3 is CASTQAGDYEQYF. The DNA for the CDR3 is TGTGCCAGCACCCAAGCGGGGGACTACGAGCAGTACTTC.

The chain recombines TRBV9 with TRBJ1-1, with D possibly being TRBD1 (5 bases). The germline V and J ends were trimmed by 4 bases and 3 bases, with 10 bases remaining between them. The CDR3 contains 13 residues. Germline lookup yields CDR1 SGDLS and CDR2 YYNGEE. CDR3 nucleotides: TGTGCCAGCAGCCTACGGGGGGACACTGAAGCTTTCTTT. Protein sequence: CASSLRGDTEAFF.

CDR3 amino acids: CASSPNQGAGTEAFF. CDR3 in DNA: TGTGCCAGCTCACCAAATCAGGGGGCGGGAACTGAAGCTTTCTTT. This chain links TRBV18 with TRBJ1-1; 8 positions agree with TRBD1. CDR3 size: 15 residues. CDR1 is KGHSH, CDR2 LQKENI, per germline. V shed 2 bases, J shed 5 bases, and the junction held 7 bases outside the gene matches.

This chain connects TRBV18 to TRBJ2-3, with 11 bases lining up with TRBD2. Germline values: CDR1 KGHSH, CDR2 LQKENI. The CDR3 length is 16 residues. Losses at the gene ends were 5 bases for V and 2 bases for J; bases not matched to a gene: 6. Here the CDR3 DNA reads TGTGCCAGCTCAACGCTAGCGGGGGGTCTCACAGATACGCAGTATTTT. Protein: CASSTLAGGLTDTQYF.

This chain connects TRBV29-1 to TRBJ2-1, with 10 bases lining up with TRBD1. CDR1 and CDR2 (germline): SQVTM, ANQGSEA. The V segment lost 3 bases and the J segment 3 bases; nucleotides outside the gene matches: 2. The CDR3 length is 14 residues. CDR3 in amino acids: CSVDGTGVYNEQFF. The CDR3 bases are TGCAGCGTTGATGGGACAGGGGTCTACAATGAGCAGTTCTTC.

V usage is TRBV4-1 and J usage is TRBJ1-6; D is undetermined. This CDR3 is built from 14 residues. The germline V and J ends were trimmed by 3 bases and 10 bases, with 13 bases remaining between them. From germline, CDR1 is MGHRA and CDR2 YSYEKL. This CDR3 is CASSHPAGGSPLHF. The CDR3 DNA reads TGCGCCAGCAGCCACCCCGCCGGCGGATCACCCCTCCACTTT.

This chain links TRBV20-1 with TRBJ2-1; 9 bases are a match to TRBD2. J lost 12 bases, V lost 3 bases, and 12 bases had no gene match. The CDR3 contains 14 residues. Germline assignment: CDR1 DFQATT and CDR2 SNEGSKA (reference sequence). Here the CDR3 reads CSASPAGGPGWQFF. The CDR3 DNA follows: TGCAGTGCTAGTCCGGCGGGGGGGCCGGGTTGGCAGTTCTTC.

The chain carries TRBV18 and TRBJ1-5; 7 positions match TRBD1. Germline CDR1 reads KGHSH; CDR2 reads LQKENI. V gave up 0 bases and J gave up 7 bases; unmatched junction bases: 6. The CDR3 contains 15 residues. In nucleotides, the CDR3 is TGTGCCAGCTCACCACCAGGGGGCGTAGGACAGCCCCAGCATTTT. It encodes CASSPPGGVGQPQHF.

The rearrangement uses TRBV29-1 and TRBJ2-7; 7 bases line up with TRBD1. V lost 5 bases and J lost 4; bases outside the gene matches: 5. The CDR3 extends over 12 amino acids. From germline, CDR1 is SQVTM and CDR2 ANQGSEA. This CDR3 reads CSVFGRGYEQYF. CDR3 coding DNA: TGCAGCGTTTTTGGCAGGGGGTACGAGCAGTACTTC.

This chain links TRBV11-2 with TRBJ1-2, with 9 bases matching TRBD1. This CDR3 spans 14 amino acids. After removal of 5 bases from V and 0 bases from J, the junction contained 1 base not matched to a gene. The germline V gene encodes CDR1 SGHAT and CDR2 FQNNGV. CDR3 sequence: CASSGDRANYGYTF. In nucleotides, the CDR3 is TGTGCCAGCAGCGGGGACAGGGCTAACTATGGCTACACCTTC.

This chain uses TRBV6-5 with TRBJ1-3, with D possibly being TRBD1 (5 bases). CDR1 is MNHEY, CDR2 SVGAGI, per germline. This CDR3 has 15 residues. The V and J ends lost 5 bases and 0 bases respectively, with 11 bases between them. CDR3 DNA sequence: TGTGCCAGCAGTCGGGACTTTTCCTCTGGAAACACCATATATTTT. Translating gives CASSRDFSSGNTIYF.

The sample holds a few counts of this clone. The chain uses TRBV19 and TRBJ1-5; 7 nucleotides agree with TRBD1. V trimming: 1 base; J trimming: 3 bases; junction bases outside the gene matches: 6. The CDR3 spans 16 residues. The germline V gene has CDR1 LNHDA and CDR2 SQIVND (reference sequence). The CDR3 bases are TGTGCCAGTAGTATAGTAGTGGGACAGAACAATCAGCCCCAGCATTTT. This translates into CASSIVVGQNNQPQHF.

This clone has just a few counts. CDR3 nucleotides: TGTGCCAGCAGTTTAGAGTTGGGAGACACCATATATTTT. Protein: CASSLELGDTIYF. The J gene is TRBJ1-3, the V gene TRBV27; unclear D gene. This CDR3 is built from 13 residues. V was clipped by 2 bases and J by 8 bases, with 10 bases between them. The germline CDR1 and CDR2 sequences are MNHEY and SMNVEV (reference sequence).